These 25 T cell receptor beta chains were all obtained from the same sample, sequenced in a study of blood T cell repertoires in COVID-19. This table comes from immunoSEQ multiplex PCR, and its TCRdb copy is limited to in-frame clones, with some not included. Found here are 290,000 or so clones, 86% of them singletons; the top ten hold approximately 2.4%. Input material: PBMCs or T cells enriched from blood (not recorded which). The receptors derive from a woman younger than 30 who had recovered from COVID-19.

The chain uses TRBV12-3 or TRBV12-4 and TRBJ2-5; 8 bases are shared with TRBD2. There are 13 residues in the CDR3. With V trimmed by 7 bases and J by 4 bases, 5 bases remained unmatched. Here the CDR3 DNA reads TGTGCCAGCACGCCGGGGGGGGGAGAGACCCAGTACTTC. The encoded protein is CASTPGGGETQYF.

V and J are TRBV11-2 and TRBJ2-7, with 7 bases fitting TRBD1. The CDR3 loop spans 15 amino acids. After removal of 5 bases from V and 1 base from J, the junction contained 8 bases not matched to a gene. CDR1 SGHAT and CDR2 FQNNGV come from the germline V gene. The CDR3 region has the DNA TGTGCCAGCAGCATCCGGGACAGTCTATCCTACGAGCAGTACTTC. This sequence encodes CASSIRDSLSYEQYF. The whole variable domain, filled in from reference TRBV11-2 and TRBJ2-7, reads EAGVAQSPRYKIIEKRQSVAFWCNPISGHATLYWYQQILGQGPKLLIQFQNNGVVDDSQLPKDRFSAERLKGVDSTLKIQPAKLEDSAVYLCASSIRDSLSYEQYFGPGTRLTVT.

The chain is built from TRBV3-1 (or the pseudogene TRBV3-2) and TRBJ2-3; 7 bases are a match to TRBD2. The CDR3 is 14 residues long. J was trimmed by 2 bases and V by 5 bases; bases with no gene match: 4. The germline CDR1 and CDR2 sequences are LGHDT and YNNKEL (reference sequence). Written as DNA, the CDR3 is TGTGCCAGCAGCTTACTAGCGCACACAGATACGCAGTATTTT. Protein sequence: CASSLLAHTDTQYF.

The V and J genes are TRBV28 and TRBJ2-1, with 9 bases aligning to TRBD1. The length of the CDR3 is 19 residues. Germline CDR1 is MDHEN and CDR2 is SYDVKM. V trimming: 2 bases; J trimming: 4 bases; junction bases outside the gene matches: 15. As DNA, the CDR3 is TGTGCCAGCAGTTTACCCTCCCTTCGCGGGACAGGGATTTACAATGAGCAGTTCTTC. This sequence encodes CASSLPSLRGTGIYNEQFF. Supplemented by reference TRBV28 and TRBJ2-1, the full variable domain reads DVKVTQSSRYLVKRTGEKVFLECVQDMDHENMFWYRQDPGLGLRLIYFSYDVKMKEKGDIPEGYSVSREKKERFSLILESASTNQTSMYLCASSLPSLRGTGIYNEQFFGPGTRLTVL.

In nucleotides, the CDR3 is TGTGCCAGCAGCCCTTATAGCGGGAGGGCCTACGAGCAGTACTTC. Its translation: CASSPYSGRAYEQYF. The rearrangement joins TRBV5-4 to TRBJ2-7; 11 nucleotides align to TRBD2. From germline, CDR1 is SGHNT and CDR2 YYREEE (reference sequence). This CDR3 comprises 15 residues. Trimming took 4 bases from V and 2 from J; bases not matched to a gene: 5. The complete variable domain, with remaining parts taken from reference TRBV5-4 and TRBJ2-7, reads ETGVTQSPTHLIKTRGQQVTLRCSSQSGHNTVSWYQQALGQGPQFIFQYYREEENGRGNFPPRFSGLQFPNYSSELNVNALELDDSALYLCASSPYSGRAYEQYFGPGTRLTVT.

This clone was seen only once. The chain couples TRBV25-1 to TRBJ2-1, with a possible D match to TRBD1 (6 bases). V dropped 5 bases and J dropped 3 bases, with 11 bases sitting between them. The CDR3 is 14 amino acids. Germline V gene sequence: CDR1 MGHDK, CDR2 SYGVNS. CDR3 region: CASSPTDSYNEQFF. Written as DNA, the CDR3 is TGTGCCAGCAGTCCGACGGACAGCTACAATGAGCAGTTCTTC.

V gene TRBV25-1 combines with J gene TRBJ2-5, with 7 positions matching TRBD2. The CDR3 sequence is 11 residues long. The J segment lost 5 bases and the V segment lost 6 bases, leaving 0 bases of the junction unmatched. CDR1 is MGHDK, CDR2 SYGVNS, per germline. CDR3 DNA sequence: TGTGCCAGCAGGGGGGGGGAGACCCAGTACTTC. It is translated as CASRGGETQYF.

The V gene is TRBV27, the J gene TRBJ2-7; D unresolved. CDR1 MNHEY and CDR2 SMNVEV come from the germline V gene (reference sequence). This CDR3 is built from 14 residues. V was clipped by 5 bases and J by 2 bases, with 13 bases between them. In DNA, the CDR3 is TGTGCCAGCAGTCTCTCTTTGCGCGCCTACGAGCAGTACTTC. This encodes CASSLSLRAYEQYF.

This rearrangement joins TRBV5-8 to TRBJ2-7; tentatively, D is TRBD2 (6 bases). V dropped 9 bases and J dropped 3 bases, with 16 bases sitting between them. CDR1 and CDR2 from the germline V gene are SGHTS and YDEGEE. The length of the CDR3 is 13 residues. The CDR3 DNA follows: TGTGCCACCGCGGGACGGGTGTTCTACGAGCAGTACTTC. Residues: CATAGRVFYEQYF.

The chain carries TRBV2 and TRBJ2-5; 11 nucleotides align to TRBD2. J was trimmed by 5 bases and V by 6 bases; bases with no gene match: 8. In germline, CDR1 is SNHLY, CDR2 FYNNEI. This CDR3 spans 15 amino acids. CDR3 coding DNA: TGTGCCAGCAGGTCCGGGACTAGCGGATTCGAGACCCAGTACTTC. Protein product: CASRSGTSGFETQYF.

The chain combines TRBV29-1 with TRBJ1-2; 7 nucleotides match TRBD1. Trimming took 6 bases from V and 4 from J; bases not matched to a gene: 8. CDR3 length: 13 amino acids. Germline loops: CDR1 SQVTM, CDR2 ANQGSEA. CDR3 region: CSVKDRNLYGYTF. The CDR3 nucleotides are TGCAGCGTAAAGGACAGGAACCTCTATGGCTACACCTTC.

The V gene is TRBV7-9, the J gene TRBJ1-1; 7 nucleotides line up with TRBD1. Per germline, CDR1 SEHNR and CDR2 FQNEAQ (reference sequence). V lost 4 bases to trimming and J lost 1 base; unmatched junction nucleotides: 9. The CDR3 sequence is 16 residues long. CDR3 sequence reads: CASSSEGQPPNTEAFF. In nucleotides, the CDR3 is TGTGCCAGCAGCTCTGAGGGACAGCCACCGAACACTGAAGCTTTCTTT.

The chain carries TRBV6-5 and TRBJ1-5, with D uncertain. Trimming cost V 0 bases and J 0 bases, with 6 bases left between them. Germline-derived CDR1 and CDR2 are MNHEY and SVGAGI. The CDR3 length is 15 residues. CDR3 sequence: CASSYSSHSNQPQHF. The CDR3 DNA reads TGTGCCAGCAGTTACTCGTCACATAGCAATCAGCCCCAGCATTTT.

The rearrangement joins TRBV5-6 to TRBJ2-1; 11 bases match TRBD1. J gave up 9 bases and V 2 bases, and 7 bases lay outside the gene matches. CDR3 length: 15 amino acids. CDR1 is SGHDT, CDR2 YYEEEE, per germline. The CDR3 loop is CASSFRTGGSGEQFF. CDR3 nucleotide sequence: TGTGCCAGCAGCTTCAGGACAGGGGGCTCGGGTGAGCAGTTCTTC.

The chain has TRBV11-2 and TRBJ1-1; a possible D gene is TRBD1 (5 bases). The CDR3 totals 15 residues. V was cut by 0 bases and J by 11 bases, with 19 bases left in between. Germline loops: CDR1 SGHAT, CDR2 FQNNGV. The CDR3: CASSLERDSVFKAFF. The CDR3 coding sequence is TGTGCCAGCAGCTTAGAGAGGGACTCGGTTTTTAAGGCTTTCTTT.

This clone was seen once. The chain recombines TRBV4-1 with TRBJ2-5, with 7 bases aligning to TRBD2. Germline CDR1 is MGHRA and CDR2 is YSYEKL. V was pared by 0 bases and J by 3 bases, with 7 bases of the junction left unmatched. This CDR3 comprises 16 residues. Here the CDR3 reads CASSQDASGPEETQYF. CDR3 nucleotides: TGCGCCAGCAGCCAAGATGCTAGCGGCCCCGAAGAGACCCAGTACTTC.

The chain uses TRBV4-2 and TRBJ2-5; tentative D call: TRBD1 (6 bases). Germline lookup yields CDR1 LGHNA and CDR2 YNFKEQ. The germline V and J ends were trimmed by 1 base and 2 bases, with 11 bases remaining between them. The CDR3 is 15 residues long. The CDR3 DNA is TGTGCCAGCAGCCAAGGGGGGCTAGTTCAAGAGACCCAGTACTTC. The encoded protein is CASSQGGLVQETQYF.

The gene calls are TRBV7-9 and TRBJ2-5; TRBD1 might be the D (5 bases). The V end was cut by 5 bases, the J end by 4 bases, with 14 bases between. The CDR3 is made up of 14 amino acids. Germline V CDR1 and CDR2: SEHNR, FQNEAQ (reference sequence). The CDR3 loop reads CASSQKGRGETQYF. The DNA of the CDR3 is TGTGCCAGCAGCCAAAAGGGGCGCGGAGAGACCCAGTACTTC.

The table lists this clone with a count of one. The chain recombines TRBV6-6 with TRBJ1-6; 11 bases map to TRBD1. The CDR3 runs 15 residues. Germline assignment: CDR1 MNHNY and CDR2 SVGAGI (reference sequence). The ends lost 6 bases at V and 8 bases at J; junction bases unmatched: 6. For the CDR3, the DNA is TGTGCCAGCAGCTCCAGGGGACAGGGGGATTCACCCCTCCACTTT. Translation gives CASSSRGQGDSPLHF.

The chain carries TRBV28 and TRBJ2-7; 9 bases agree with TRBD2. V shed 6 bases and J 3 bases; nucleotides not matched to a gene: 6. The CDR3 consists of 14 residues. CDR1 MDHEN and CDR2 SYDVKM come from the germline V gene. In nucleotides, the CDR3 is TGTGCCAGCAGCATGGGACTAGCAGTCTACGAGCAGTACTTC. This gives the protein CASSMGLAVYEQYF. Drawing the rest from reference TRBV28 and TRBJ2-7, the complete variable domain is DVKVTQSSRYLVKRTGEKVFLECVQDMDHENMFWYRQDPGLGLRLIYFSYDVKMKEKGDIPEGYSVSREKKERFSLILESASTNQTSMYLCASSMGLAVYEQYFGPGTRLTVT.

The CDR3 DNA reads TGTGCCAGCAGTCCGACTCGGTCGGCTAACTATGGCTACACCTTC. This gives the protein CASSPTRSANYGYTF. The V and J genes are TRBV28 and TRBJ1-2; no reliable D call. Deletions cut 5 bases from V and 0 bases from J, with 13 bases between. Per germline, CDR1 MDHEN and CDR2 SYDVKM. The CDR3 is 15 residues long.

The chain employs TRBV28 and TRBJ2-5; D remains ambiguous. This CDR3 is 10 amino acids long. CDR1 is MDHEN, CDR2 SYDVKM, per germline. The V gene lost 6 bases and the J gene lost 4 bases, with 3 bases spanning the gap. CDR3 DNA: TGTGCCAGCAGGAGAGAGACCCAGTACTTC. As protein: CASRRETQYF.

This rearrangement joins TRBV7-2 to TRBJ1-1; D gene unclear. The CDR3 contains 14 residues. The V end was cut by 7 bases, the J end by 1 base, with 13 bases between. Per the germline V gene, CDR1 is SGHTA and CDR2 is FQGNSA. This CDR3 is CASTLTRGNTEAFF. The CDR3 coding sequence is TGTGCCAGCACTCTTACCCGGGGGAACACTGAAGCTTTCTTT.

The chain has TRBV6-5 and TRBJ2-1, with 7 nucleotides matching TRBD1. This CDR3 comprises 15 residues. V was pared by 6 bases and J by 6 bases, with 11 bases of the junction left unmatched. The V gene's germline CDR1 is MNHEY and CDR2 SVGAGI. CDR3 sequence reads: CASSPRQGGVNEQFF. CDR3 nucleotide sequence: TGTGCCAGCAGCCCCCGACAGGGTGGGGTCAATGAGCAGTTCTTC.

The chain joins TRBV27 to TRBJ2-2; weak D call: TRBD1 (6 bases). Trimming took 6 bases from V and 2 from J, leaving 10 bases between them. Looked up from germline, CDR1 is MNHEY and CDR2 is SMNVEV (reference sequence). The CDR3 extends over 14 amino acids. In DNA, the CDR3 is TGTGCCAGCAGCCCCGGGACAAACACCGGGGAGCTGTTTTTT. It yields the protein CASSPGTNTGELFF.